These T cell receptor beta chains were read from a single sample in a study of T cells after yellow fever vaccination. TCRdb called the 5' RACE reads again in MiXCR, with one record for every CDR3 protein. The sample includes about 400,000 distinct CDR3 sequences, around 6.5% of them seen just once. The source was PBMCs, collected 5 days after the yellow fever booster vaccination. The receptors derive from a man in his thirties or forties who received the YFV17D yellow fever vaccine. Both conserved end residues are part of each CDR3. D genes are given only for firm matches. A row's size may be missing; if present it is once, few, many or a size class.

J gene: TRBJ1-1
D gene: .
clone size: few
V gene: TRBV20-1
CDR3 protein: CSASAGYTEAFF
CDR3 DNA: TGCAGTGCTAGTGCGGGATACACTGAAGCTTTCTTT

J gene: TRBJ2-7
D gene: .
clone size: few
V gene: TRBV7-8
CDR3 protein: CASSPVSLGITYEQYF
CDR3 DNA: TGTGCCAGCAGCCCGGTAAGCCTTGGTATAACCTACGAGCAGTACTTC

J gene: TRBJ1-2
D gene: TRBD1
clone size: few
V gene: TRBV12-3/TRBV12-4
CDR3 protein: CASSLGQGTNYGYTF
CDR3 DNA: TGTGCCAGCAGCCTGGGACAGGGAACAAACTATGGCTACACCTTC

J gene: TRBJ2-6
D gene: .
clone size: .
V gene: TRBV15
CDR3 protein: CATSRETGPGANVLTF
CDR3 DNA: TGTGCCACCAGCAGGGAAACAGGGCCTGGGGCCAACGTCCTGACTTTC

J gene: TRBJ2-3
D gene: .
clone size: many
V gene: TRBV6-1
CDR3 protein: CASSPGSLSTQYF
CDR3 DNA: TGTGCCAGCAGTCCCGGGTCCCTCTCTACGCAGTATTTT

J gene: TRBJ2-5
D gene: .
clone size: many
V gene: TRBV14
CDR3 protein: CASSQLSGSQETQYF
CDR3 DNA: TGTGCCAGCAGCCAATTGTCCGGCAGTCAAGAGACCCAGTACTTC

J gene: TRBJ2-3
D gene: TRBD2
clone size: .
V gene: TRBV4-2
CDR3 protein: CASALTPGTSGRQLTDTQYF
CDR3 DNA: TGTGCCAGCGCACTAACCCCCGGGACTAGCGGGAGGCAACTCACAGATACGCAGTATTTT

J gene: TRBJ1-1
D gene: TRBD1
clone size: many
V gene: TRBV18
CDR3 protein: CASSLRQGIEAFF
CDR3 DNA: TGTGCCAGCTCCCTACGACAGGGTATTGAAGCTTTCTTT

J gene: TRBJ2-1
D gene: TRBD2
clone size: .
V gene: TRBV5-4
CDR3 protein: CASSPARTSTNEQFF
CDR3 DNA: TGTGCCAGCAGCCCAGCGCGGACTAGCACCAATGAGCAGTTCTTC

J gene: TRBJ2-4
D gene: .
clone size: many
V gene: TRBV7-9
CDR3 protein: CASSPGWVGDDIQYF
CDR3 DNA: TGTGCCAGCAGCCCCGGTTGGGTGGGAGATGACATTCAGTACTTC

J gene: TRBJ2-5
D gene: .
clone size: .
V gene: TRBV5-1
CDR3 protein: CASHEGETQYF
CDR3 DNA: TGCGCCAGCCACGAGGGGGAGACCCAGTACTTC

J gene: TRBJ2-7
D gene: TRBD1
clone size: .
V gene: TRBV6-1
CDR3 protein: CASSGAGTGVREQYF
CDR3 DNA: TGTGCCAGCAGCGGAGCCGGGACAGGTGTCCGGGAGCAGTACTTC

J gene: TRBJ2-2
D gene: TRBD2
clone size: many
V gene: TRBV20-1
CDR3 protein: CSAMRRTSNTGELFF
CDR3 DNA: TGCAGTGCTATGCGTCGGACTAGCAACACCGGGGAGCTGTTTTTT

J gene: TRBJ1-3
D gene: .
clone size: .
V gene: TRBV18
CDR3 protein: CASSPSTATSGNTIYF
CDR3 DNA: TGTGCCAGCTCCCCTTCGACGGCCACATCTGGAAACACCATATATTTT

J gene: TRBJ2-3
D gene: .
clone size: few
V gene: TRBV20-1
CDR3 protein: CSARDGGTSTDTQYF
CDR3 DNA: TGCAGTGCTAGAGATGGGGGGACTAGCACAGATACGCAGTATTTT

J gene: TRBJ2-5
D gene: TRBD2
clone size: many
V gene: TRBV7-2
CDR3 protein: CASSLAGLAEETQYF
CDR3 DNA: TGTGCCAGCAGCTTAGCGGGACTAGCGGAAGAGACCCAGTACTTC

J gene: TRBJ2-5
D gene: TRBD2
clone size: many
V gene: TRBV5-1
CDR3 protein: CARLTSGPQETQYF
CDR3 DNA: TGCGCCAGGCTAACTAGCGGGCCCCAAGAGACCCAGTACTTC

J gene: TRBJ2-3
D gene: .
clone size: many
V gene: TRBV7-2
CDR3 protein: CASSAQVRRTDTQYF
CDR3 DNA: TGTGCCAGCAGCGCCCAGGTTAGGCGAACAGATACGCAGTATTTT

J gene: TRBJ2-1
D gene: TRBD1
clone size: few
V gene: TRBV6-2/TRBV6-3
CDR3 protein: CASSRPGTGIQAYEQFF
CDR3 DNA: TGTGCCAGCAGCCGTCCCGGGACAGGGATCCAAGCCTATGAGCAGTTCTTC

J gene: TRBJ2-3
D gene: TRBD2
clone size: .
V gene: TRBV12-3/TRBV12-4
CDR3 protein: CAGSSGFTDTQYF
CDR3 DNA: TGTGCCGGAAGTAGCGGGTTCACAGATACGCAGTATTTT

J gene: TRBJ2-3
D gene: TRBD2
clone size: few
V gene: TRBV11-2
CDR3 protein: CASSRGTSGGSFTDTQYF
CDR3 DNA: TGTGCCAGCAGCCGGGGGACTAGCGGGGGTTCTTTCACAGATACGCAGTATTTT

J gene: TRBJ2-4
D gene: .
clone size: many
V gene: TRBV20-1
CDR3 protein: CSARDAGRDIQYF
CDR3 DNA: TGCAGTGCTAGAGATGCGGGGAGAGACATTCAGTACTTC

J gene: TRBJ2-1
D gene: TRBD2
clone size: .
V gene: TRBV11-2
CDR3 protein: CASSRGTSGRTYNEQFF
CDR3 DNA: TGTGCCAGCAGCCGGGGGACTAGCGGGAGAACGTACAATGAGCAGTTCTTC

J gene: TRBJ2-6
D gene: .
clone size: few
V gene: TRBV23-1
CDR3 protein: CASSQPVQSGANVLTF
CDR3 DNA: TGCGCCAGCAGTCAACCAGTCCAGTCTGGGGCCAACGTCCTGACTTTC

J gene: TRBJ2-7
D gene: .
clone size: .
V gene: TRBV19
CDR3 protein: CASSISTGSSYEQYF
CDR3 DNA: TGTGCCAGTAGTATCAGTACCGGGAGCTCCTACGAGCAGTACTTC

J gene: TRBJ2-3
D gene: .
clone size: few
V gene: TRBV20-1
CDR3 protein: CSASSATSTDTQYF
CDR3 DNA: TGCAGTGCTAGCTCAGCGACAAGCACAGATACGCAGTATTTT

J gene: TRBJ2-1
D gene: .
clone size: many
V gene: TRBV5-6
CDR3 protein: CASSSSRVLPFF
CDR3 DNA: TGTGCCAGCAGCTCCTCAAGGGTTCTTCCGTTCTTC

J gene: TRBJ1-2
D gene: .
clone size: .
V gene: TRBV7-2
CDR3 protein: CASSRDPGYGGYTF
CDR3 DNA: TGTGCCAGCAGCCGGGACCCCGGCTATGGCGGCTACACCTTC

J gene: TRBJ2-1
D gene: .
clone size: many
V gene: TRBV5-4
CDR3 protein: CASSFETSSYNEQFF
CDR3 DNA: TGTGCCAGCAGCTTTGAAACGAGCTCCTACAATGAGCAGTTCTTC

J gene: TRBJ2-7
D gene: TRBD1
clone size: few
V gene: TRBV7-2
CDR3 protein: CASSSLTGTGSHEQYF
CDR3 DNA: TGTGCCAGCAGCTCGCTAACCGGGACAGGGTCTCACGAGCAGTACTTC

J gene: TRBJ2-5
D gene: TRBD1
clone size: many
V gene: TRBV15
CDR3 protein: CATSRDPTGGWETQYF
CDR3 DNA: TGTGCCACCAGCAGAGATCCCACAGGGGGCTGGGAGACCCAGTACTTC

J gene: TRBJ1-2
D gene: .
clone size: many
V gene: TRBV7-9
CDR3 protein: CASSSVLDPPSRGYTF
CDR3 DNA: TGTGCCAGCAGCTCCGTCCTAGATCCCCCAAGTCGTGGCTACACCTTC